The sequence of this T cell receptor beta chain was determined in a study of shared clonotypes between healthy human individuals. Findings and limits, study-wide: Roughly 5% of naive CD4 clonotypes were shared across several donors.

Positive CCR7 selection of CD45RO-negative cells yielded the naive CD8 cells, and terminally differentiated effector memory CD45RA+ cells were excluded. It was at deep level that the assay was run. Replicate PCRs from sorted subsets contained 200 ng DNA, which is approximately 30,000 T cell genomes. Clones were sequenced by immunoSEQ multiplex PCR, and TCRdb holds only the in-frame ones, with some missing. The table has hundreds of thousands of clones, just under 97% seen once. A note on this clone: Its antigen is still unknown.

The TCR comes from a woman aged 30 to 39 in good health. The specimen was naive CD8+ T cells sorted from blood.

The CDR3 region is CASCPGAPYNEQFF. DNA for the CDR3: TGTGCCAGCTGTCCGGGGGCCCCTTACAATGAGCAGTTCTTC. The chain couples TRBV27 to TRBJ2-1; D might be TRBD1 or TRBD2, each matching 6 bases. CDR1 and CDR2 (germline): MNHEY, SMNVEV (reference sequence). V was trimmed by 8 bases and J by 4 bases, leaving 15 bases between them. The CDR3 sequence is 14 residues long.